This T cell receptor beta chain was obtained from a study of post-analysis software for immune sequencing data. Overall study: There were relapsing-remitting, secondary progressive and progressive-relapsing multiple sclerosis among the disease courses included.

Study-wide results and limits: Normalized Chao1 diversity in multiple sclerosis patients fell significantly below that of controls. Patients used about five TRBV segments, including TRBV5-6, TRBV5-1 and TRBV20-1, more often than controls. Clustering by F measure revealed strong co-clustering among samples prepared together in one batch.

A note on this clonotype: What it binds is not known.

cDNA libraries for TCR beta contained unique molecular identifiers. A population of 1 to 10 million T cells gave rise to roughly 490,000 cDNA molecules. In TCRdb, the PCR reads were re-called with MiXCR into one record per CDR3 protein. The sample has under 900,000 distinct CDR3 sequences, 53% seen once. Germline V gives CDR1 KGHSH, CDR2 LQKENI. The CDR3 consists of 15 residues. Trimming cost V 2 bases and J 10 bases; bases outside gene matches: 8. The sequencing input was blood. This rearrangement joins TRBV18 to TRBJ1-6; 7 bases map to TRBD1. This TCR was sampled from a girl aged 10-17 years with multiple sclerosis. The DNA for the CDR3 is TGTGCCAGCTCACCATCCAGGACAGGCGGGTCACCCCTCCACTTT. It codes for CASSPSRTGGSPLHF.